The 24 T cell receptor beta chains given below trace back to one sample, sequenced in a study of siplizumab effects on memory and regulatory T cells. Sequenced by immunoSEQ multiplex PCR; TCRdb stores in-frame clones only, minus some. The table shows 100,000 or so clones, with about 92% occurring only once. Sequencing was done on a sample of Tregs sorted from blood. The receptors here all came from a human donor in good health.

This chain connects TRBV27 to TRBJ2-7; 7 bases fit TRBD1. The junction had 3 bases not matched to a gene; V was cut back by 2 bases and J by 2 bases. The CDR3 spans 14 residues. CDR1 and CDR2 (germline): MNHEY, SMNVEV (reference sequence). CDR3 coding DNA: TGTGCCAGCAGTTTAGGGGACAGTACCTACGAGCAGTACTTC. Translating it yields CASSLGDSTYEQYF.

This chain uses TRBV11-2 with TRBJ2-5; 9 bases fit TRBD2. The J call may be faulty, since TRBJ2-7 better matches the DNA end. The CDR3 sequence is 15 residues long. The germline CDR1 and CDR2 sequences are SGHAT and FQNNGV. In DNA, the CDR3 is TGTGCCAGCAGCTCTACTAGCGGGCGGACCTACGAGCAGTACTTC. Protein: CASSSTSGRTYEQYF.

The chain uses TRBV10-1 and TRBJ2-2, with TRBD2 matching 10 bases. Germline loops: CDR1 WNHNN, CDR2 SYGVQD (reference sequence). The CDR3 consists of 15 residues. The ends lost 1 base at V and 5 bases at J; junction bases unmatched: 1. The CDR3: CASSELAGGTGELFF. Here the CDR3 DNA reads TGCGCCAGCAGTGAGTTAGCGGGAGGAACCGGGGAGCTGTTTTTT.

This clone was detected once. CDR3 sequence: CASSPGGPSYEQYF. DNA for the CDR3: TGTGCCAGCAGCCCCGGAGGGCCCAGTTACGAGCAGTACTTC. The rearrangement uses TRBV7-2 and TRBJ2-7; D is perhaps TRBD2 (6 bases). V lost 5 bases to trimming and J lost 4 bases, with 15 bases between them. Germline V gene lookup returns CDR1 SGHTA and CDR2 FQGNSA. The CDR3 covers 14 residues.

This clone came up once. V gene TRBV19 combines with J gene TRBJ1-1; 12 bases align to TRBD1. This CDR3 has 14 residues. Looked up from germline, CDR1 is LNHDA and CDR2 is SQIVND (reference sequence). The V and J ends lost 3 bases and 8 bases, in that order; junction bases with no gene match: 4. The CDR3 sequence is CASSIGDRGREAFF. The CDR3 DNA sequence: TGTGCCAGTAGTATTGGGGACAGGGGGCGAGAAGCTTTCTTT.

The DNA for the CDR3 is TGTGCCAGCAGCTTAGTTGGTTCAGGTTTTTACTCTGGAAACACCATATATTTT. Translating it yields CASSLVGSGFYSGNTIYF. The chain links TRBV7-9 to TRBJ1-3; D call uncertain. The CDR3 covers 18 residues. Trimming left V 1 base short and J 0 bases short, with 16 bases between. Germline CDR1 is SEHNR and CDR2 is FQNEAQ (reference sequence).

This sequence joins TRBV27 and TRBJ1-1, with D maybe TRBD1 (5 bases). Germline V gene sequence: CDR1 MNHEY, CDR2 SMNVEV (reference sequence). The CDR3 is made up of 16 amino acids. The V end was cut by 4 bases, the J end by 1 base, with 16 bases between. The CDR3 region has the DNA TGTGCCAGCAGTTCCCTTTCCTGGGGGAAGAACACTGAAGCTTTCTTT. Translation gives CASSSLSWGKNTEAFF.

The V gene is TRBV10-3, the J gene TRBJ1-4, with 7 positions matching TRBD1. In germline, CDR1 is ENHRY, CDR2 SYGVKD. V shed 8 bases and J 9 bases; nucleotides not matched to a gene: 12. This CDR3 has 14 residues. The CDR3 loop is CAIWQGVGQQKLFF. CDR3 DNA: TGTGCCATCTGGCAGGGAGTGGGACAGCAAAAACTGTTTTTT.

This chain links TRBV18 with TRBJ2-4; 10 bases are shared with TRBD2. The V segment lost 4 bases and the J segment 1 base; nucleotides outside the gene matches: 4. The CDR3 is made up of 16 amino acids. CDR1 KGHSH and CDR2 LQKENI come from the germline V gene. Here the CDR3 DNA reads TGTGCCAGCTCACGCCTAGCGGGAGAGGCCAAAAACATTCAGTACTTC. Translation: CASSRLAGEAKNIQYF.

This clone was observed a single time. The DNA for the CDR3 is TGTGCCAGCAATGGTTATGGCGTGCAGTTCTTC. Encoded protein: CASNGYGVQFF. The chain combines TRBV28 with TRBJ2-1; no reliable D call. V shed 7 bases and J shed 12 bases, with 13 bases lying between them. Per germline, CDR1 MDHEN and CDR2 SYDVKM. This CDR3 has 11 residues. The variable domain in full, completed from reference TRBV28 and TRBJ2-1, reads DVKVTQSSRYLVKRTGEKVFLECVQDMDHENMFWYRQDPGLGLRLIYFSYDVKMKEKGDIPEGYSVSREKKERFSLILESASTNQTSMYLCASNGYGVQFFGPGTRLTVL.

This chain uses TRBV7-2 with TRBJ2-3; TRBD2 matches at 9 bases. Germline values: CDR1 SGHTA, CDR2 FQGNSA. The CDR3 totals 15 residues. V was pared by 3 bases and J by 4 bases, with 5 bases of the junction left unmatched. The CDR3 sequence is CASSLAGGSADTQYF. The CDR3, as DNA: TGTGCCAGCAGCTTGGCGGGAGGGAGCGCAGATACGCAGTATTTT.

The chain recombines TRBV10-2 with TRBJ2-5, with 11 bases that match TRBD2. The J call is in doubt because the DNA end fits TRBJ2-7 better. There are 15 residues in the CDR3. Per germline, CDR1 WSHSY and CDR2 SAAADI. CDR3 sequence (DNA): TGCGCCAGCAGTTTCAGACTAGCGGGGCCCTACGAGCAGTACTTC. This gives the protein CASSFRLAGPYEQYF.

The sample holds one count of this clone. This rearrangement joins TRBV10-3 to TRBJ2-2; 11 positions agree with TRBD2. This CDR3 has 13 residues. Trimming at V came to 7 bases and at J to 7 bases, leaving 2 bases not matched to a gene. The germline CDR1 and CDR2 sequences are ENHRY and SYGVKD. The CDR3 DNA follows: TGTGCCATCACGGGACTAGCGGACGGGGAGCTGTTTTTT. It codes for CAITGLADGELFF.

CDR3: CASSLGAGDGTDTQYF. The CDR3 bases are TGCGCCAGCAGCCTGGGAGCGGGAGACGGCACAGATACGCAGTATTTT. V and J are TRBV4-1 and TRBJ2-3; 8 bases agree with TRBD2. The CDR3 consists of 16 residues. Germline assignment: CDR1 MGHRA and CDR2 YSYEKL. The trim removed 4 bases at V and 1 base at J, leaving 7 bases unmatched.

The rearrangement links TRBV7-2 to TRBJ2-3; D gene uncertain. The V and J ends lost 5 bases and 2 bases respectively, with 17 bases between them. Germline CDR1 reads SGHTA; CDR2 reads FQGNSA. The CDR3 is 16 residues long. The CDR3 DNA follows: TGTGCCAGCAGCACGCCGCTGGGCCCGGACACAGATACGCAGTATTTT. This encodes CASSTPLGPDTDTQYF.

The V and J genes are TRBV14 and TRBJ2-1, with 12 positions matching TRBD2. V shed 4 bases and J 9 bases; nucleotides not matched to a gene: 4. The length of the CDR3 is 14 residues. CDR1 and CDR2 from the germline V gene are SGHDN and FVKESK. For the CDR3, the DNA is TGTGCCAGCAGCCGACTAGCGGGAGAGCTTGAGCAGTTCTTC. Residues: CASSRLAGELEQFF.

This chain links TRBV7-2 with TRBJ2-1, with 11 bases identical to TRBD2. Germline V lookup: CDR1 SGHTA, CDR2 FQGNSA. J was trimmed by 5 bases and V by 1 base; bases with no gene match: 1. This CDR3 is built from 15 residues. CDR3 nucleotide sequence: TGTGCCAGCAGCTTAGGACTAGCGGGGAACAATGAGCAGTTCTTC. Translation: CASSLGLAGNNEQFF.

The rearrangement links TRBV5-1 to TRBJ2-3; the D is unclear. V was trimmed by 0 bases and J by 3 bases, leaving 8 bases between them. The CDR3 runs 14 residues. Germline V lookup: CDR1 SGHRS, CDR2 YFSETQ. The CDR3: CASSLDGSTDTQYF. The DNA of the CDR3 is TGCGCCAGCAGCTTGGACGGGTCTACAGATACGCAGTATTTT.

This sequence joins TRBV5-1 and TRBJ1-3; D possibly corresponds to TRBD1 (5 bases). The germline V and J ends were trimmed by 2 bases and 0 bases, with 15 bases remaining between them. This CDR3 contains 17 residues. The germline V gene encodes CDR1 SGHRS and CDR2 YFSETQ. In nucleotides, the CDR3 is TGCGCCAGCAGCTTTTCGGGACTGACACACTCTGGAAACACCATATATTTT. Translation gives CASSFSGLTHSGNTIYF.

The rearrangement uses TRBV6-6 and TRBJ2-7; weak D call: TRBD2 (6 bases). The CDR3 consists of 15 residues. The ends were cut back, 2 bases at V and 0 bases at J, with 11 bases in the middle. Germline CDR1 and CDR2: MNHNY and SVGAGI (reference sequence). The CDR3 DNA follows: TGTGCCAGCAGTTACGGGGCGGGAAGCTCCTACGAGCAGTACTTC. As protein: CASSYGAGSSYEQYF.

The chain combines TRBV5-8 with TRBJ1-2; D unclear. The CDR3 contains 12 residues. CDR1 and CDR2 from the germline V gene are SGHTS and YDEGEE. This chain's CDR3 is CARPRNNYGYTF. In DNA form, the CDR3 reads TGTGCAAGGCCTCGTAATAACTATGGCTACACCTTC.

Written as DNA, the CDR3 is TGTGCCAGCAGCCAAGGGGGGGAGACCCAGTACTTC. It specifies CASSQGGETQYF. The chain links TRBV7-6 to TRBJ2-5; possibly TRBD1 or TRBD2 for D (6 bases each). This CDR3 is built from 12 residues. Trimming took 5 bases from V and 5 from J, leaving 9 bases between them. The germline CDR1 and CDR2 sequences are SGHVS and FNYEAQ.

The chain recombines TRBV18 with TRBJ1-2, with D possibly being TRBD1 (5 bases). Trimming cost V 4 bases and J 3 bases, with 15 bases left between them. Germline assignment: CDR1 KGHSH and CDR2 LQKENI. CDR3 size: 15 residues. CDR3 protein: CASSRRDGLYYGYTF. DNA of the CDR3: TGTGCCAGCTCACGCCGGGACGGACTATACTATGGCTACACCTTC.

The V gene is TRBV5-3, the J gene TRBJ2-7; D could derive from TRBD1 or TRBD2 (5 bases each). TRBV5-3 belongs to the ORF category, with a function that is uncertain. V was clipped by 7 bases and J by 3 bases, with 17 bases between them. CDR3 size: 14 residues. The DNA for the CDR3 is TGTGCCAGACGCATAGAGGGGAGTTACTACGAGCAGTACTTC. Protein product: CARRIEGSYYEQYF.